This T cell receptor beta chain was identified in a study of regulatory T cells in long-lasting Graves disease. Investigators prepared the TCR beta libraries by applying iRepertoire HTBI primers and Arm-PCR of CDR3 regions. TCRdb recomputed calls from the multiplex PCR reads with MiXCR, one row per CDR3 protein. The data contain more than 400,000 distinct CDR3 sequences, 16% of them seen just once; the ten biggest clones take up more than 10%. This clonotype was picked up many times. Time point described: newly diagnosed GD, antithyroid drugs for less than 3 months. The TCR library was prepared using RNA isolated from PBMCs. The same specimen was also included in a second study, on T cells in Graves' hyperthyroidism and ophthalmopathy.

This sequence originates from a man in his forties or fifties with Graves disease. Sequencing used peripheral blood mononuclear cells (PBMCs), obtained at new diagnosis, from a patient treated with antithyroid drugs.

For the CDR3, the DNA is TGCGCCAGCAGCTTGGGGGGACAGCCCTCCTACGAGCAGTACTTC. Protein: CASSLGGQPSYEQYF. The chain is built from TRBV5-1 and TRBJ2-7; 7 nucleotides match TRBD1. Germline V lookup: CDR1 SGHRS, CDR2 YFSETQ. The CDR3 runs to 15 residues. V lost 0 bases and J lost 0; bases outside the gene matches: 3.